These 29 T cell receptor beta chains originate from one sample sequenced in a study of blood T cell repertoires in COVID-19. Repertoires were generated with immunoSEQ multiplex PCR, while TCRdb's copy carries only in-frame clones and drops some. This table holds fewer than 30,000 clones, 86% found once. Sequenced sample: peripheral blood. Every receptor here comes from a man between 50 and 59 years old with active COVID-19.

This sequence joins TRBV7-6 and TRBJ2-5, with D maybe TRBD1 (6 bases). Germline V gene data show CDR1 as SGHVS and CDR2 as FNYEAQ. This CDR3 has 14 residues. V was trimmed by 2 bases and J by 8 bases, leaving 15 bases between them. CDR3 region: CASSLRTASSTQYF. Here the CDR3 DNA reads TGTGCCAGCAGCTTAAGGACAGCCTCCTCCACCCAGTACTTC.

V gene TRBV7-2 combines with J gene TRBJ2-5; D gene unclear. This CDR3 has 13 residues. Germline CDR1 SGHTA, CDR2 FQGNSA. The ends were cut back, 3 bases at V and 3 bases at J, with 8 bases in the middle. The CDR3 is CASSFPSKETQYF. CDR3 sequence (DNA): TGTGCCAGCAGCTTCCCGTCTAAAGAGACCCAGTACTTC. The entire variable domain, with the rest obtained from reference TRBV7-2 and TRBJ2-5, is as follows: GAGVSQSPSNKVTEKGKDVELRCDPISGHTALYWYRQSLGQGLEFLIYFQGNSAPDKSGLPSDRFSAERTGGSVSTLTIQRTQQEDSAVYLCASSFPSKETQYFGPGTRLLVL.

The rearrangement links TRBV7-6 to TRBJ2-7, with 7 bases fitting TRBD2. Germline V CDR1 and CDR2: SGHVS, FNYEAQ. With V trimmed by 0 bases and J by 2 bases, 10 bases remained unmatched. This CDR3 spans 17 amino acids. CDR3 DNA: TGTGCCAGCAGCTTAGCCCGGGGAGGGCCAGCCGCCTACGAGCAGTACTTC. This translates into CASSLARGGPAAYEQYF.

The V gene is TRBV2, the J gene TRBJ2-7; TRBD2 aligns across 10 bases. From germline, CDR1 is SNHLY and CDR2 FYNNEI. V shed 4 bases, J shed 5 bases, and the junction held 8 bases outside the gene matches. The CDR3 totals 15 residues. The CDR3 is CASSGGGLAGDEQYF. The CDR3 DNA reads TGTGCCAGCAGTGGTGGGGGGCTAGCGGGAGACGAGCAGTACTTC.

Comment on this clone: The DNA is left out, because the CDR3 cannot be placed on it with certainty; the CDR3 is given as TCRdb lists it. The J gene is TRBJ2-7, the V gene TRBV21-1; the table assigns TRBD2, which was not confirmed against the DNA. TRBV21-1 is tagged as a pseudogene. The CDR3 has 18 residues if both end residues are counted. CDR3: CASSKVLRASGGGCEQYF.

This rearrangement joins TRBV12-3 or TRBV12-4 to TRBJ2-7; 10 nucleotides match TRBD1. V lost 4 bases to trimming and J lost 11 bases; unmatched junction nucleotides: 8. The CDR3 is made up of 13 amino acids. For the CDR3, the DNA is TGTGCCAGCAGTTCCGGGACAGGGGTCGAAAAGTACTTC. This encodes CASSSGTGVEKYF.

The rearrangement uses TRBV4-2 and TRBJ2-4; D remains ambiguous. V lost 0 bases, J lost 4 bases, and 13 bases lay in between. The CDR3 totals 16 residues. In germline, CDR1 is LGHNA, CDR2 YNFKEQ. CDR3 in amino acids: CASSQEISTPKNIQYF. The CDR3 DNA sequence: TGTGCCAGCAGCCAAGAGATTTCGACACCTAAAAACATTCAGTACTTC.

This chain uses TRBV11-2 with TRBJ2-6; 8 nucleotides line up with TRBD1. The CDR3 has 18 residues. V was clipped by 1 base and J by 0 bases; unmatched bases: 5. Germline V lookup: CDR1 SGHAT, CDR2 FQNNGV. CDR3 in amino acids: CASSLGTGLSSGANVLTF. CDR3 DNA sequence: TGTGCCAGCAGCTTAGGGACAGGGTTGAGCTCTGGGGCCAACGTCCTGACTTTC. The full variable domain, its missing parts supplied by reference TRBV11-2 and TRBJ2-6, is EAGVAQSPRYKIIEKRQSVAFWCNPISGHATLYWYQQILGQGPKLLIQFQNNGVVDDSQLPKDRFSAERLKGVDSTLKIQPAKLEDSAVYLCASSLGTGLSSGANVLTFGAGSRLTVL.

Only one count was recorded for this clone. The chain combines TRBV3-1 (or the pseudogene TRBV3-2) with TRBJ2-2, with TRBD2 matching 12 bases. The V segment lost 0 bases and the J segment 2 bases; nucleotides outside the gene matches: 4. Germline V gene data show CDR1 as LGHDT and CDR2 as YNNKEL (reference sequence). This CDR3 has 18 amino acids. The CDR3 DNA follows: TGTGCCAGCAGCCAAGATCCCGGACTAGCGGGAAACACCGGGGAGCTGTTTTTT. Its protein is CASSQDPGLAGNTGELFF.

This CDR3 is CASSFGGGPIEEQFF. As DNA, the CDR3 is TGCGCCAGCAGCTTCGGGGGAGGGCCCATTGAAGAGCAGTTCTTC. The chain joins TRBV5-1 to TRBJ2-1, with 7 bases that match TRBD2. The germline V gene encodes CDR1 SGHRS and CDR2 YFSETQ. V shed 2 bases and J 10 bases; nucleotides not matched to a gene: 12. The CDR3 is 15 amino acids.

CDR3 bases: TGTGCCAGCAGGAGACAGGGAAGCAATCAGCCCCAGCATTTT. It codes for CASRRQGSNQPQHF. This chain joins TRBV2 and TRBJ1-5, with 7 bases fitting TRBD1. Germline CDR1 reads SNHLY; CDR2 reads FYNNEI. The V segment lost 6 bases and the J segment 1 base; nucleotides outside the gene matches: 3. The CDR3 loop spans 14 amino acids.

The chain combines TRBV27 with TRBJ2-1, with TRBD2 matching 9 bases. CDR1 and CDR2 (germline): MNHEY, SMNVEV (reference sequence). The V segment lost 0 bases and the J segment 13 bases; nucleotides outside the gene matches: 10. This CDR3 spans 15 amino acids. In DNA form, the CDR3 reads TGTGCCAGCAGTTTATCGGGCAGGGCGGGAGGGGGACAGTTCTTC. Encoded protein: CASSLSGRAGGGQFF.

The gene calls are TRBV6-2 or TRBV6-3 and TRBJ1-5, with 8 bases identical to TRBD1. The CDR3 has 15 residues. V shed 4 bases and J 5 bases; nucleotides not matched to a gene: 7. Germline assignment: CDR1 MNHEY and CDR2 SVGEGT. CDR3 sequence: CASSSIDRGDQPQHF. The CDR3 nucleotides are TGTGCCAGCAGTTCCATCGACAGGGGTGATCAGCCCCAGCATTTT.

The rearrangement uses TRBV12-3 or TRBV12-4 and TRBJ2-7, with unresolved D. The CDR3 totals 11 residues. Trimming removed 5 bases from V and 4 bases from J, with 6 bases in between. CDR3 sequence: CASSNKYEQYF. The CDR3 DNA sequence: TGTGCCAGCAGTAATAAATACGAGCAGTACTTC.

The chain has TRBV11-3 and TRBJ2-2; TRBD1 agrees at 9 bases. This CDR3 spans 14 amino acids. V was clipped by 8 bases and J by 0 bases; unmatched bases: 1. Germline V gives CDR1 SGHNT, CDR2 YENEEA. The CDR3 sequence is CASWDRANTGELFF. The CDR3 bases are TGTGCCAGCTGGGACAGGGCGAACACCGGGGAGCTGTTTTTT.

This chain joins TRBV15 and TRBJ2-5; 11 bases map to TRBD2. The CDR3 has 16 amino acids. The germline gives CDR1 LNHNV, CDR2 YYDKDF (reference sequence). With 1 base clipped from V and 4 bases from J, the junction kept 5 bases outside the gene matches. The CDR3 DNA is TGTGCCACCAGCAGAGGTAGACTAGCGGGAAGAGAGACCCAGTACTTC. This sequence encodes CATSRGRLAGRETQYF. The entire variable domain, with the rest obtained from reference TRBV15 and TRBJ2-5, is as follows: DAMVIQNPRYQVTQFGKPVTLSCSQTLNHNVMYWYQQKSSQAPKLLFHYYDKDFNNEADTPDNFQSRRPNTSFCFLDIRSPGLGDTAMYLCATSRGRLAGRETQYFGPGTRLLVL.

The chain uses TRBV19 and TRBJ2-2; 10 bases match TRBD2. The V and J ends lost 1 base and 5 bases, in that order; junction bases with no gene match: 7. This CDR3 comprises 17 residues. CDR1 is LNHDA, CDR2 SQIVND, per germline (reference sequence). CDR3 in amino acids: CASSIGGAGGLTGELFF. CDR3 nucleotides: TGTGCCAGTAGTATAGGAGGAGCGGGAGGGTTGACCGGGGAGCTGTTTTTT.

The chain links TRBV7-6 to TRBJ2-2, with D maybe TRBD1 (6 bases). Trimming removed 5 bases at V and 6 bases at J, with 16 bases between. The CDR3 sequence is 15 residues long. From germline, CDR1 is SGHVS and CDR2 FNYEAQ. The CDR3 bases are TGTGCCAGCAGCATACGACAGGCTTGGGCCGGGGAGCTGTTTTTT. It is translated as CASSIRQAWAGELFF.

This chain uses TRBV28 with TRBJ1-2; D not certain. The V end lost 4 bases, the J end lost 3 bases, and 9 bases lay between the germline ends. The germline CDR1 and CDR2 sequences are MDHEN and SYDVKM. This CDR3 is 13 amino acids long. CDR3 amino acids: CASSSGGHYGYTF. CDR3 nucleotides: TGTGCCAGCAGTTCCGGCGGGCACTATGGCTACACCTTC.

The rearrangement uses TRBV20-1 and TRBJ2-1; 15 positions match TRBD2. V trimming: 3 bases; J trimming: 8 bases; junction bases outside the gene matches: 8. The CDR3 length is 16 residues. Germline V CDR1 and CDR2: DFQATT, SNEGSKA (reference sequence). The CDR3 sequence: CSASGLAGGPTDEQFF. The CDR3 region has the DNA TGCAGTGCTAGTGGACTAGCGGGAGGGCCGACGGATGAGCAGTTCTTC.

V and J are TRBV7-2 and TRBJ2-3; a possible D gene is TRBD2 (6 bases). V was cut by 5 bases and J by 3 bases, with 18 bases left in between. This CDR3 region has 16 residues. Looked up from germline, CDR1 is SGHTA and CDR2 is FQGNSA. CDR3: CASSPRAGGRTDTQYF. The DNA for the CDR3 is TGTGCCAGCAGCCCGAGGGCTGGGGGGAGGACAGATACGCAGTATTTT.

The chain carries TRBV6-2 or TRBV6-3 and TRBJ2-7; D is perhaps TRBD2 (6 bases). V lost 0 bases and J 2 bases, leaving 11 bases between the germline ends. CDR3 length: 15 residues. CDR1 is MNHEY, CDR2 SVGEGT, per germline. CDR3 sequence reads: CASSYSEGNTYEQYF. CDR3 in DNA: TGTGCCAGCAGTTACTCGGAGGGGAATACCTACGAGCAGTACTTC.

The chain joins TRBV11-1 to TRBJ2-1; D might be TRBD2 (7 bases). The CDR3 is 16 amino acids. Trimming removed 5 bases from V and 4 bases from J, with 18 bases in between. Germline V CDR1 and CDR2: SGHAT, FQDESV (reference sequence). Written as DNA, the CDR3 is TGTGCCAGCAGCCTTCAAGGGGGGAGGGCTTACAATGAGCAGTTCTTC. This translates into CASSLQGGRAYNEQFF. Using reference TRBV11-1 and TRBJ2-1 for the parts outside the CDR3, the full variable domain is EAEVAQSPRYKITEKSQAVAFWCDPISGHATLYWYRQILGQGPELLVQFQDESVVDDSQLPKDRFSAERLKGVDSTLKIQPAELGDSAMYLCASSLQGGRAYNEQFFGPGTRLTVL.

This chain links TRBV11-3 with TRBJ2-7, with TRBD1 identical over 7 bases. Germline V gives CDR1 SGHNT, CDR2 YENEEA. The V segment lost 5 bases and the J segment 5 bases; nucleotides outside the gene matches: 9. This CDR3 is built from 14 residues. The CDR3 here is CASSQRQGGDEQYF. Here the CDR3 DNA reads TGTGCCAGCAGCCAACGACAGGGTGGCGACGAGCAGTACTTC.

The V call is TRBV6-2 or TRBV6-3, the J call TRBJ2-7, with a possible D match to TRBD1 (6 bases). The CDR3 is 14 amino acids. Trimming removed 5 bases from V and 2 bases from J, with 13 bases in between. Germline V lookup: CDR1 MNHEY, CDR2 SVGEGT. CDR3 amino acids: CASSGLGTPYEQYF. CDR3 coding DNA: TGTGCCAGCAGTGGACTTGGGACACCCTACGAGCAGTACTTC.

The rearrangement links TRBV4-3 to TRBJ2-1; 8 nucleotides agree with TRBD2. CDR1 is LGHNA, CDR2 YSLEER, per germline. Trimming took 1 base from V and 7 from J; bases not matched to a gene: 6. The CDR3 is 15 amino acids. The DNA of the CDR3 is TGCGCCAGCAGCCAAGTGCGAGCGGGGGAGAATGAGCAGTTCTTC. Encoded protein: CASSQVRAGENEQFF.

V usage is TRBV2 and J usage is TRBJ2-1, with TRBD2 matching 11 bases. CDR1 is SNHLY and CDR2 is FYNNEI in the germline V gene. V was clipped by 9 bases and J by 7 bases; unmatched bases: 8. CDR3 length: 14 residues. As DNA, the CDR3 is TGTGCCAGTAGCGGGAGGGCCGATTGGAATGAGCAGTTCTTC. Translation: CASSGRADWNEQFF.

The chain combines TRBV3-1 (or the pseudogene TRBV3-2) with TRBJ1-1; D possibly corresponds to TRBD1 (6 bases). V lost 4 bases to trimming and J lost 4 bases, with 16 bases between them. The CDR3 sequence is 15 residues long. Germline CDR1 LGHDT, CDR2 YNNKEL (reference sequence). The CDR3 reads CASSRKQGFGTEAFF. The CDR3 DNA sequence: TGTGCCAGCAGCCGGAAACAGGGTTTCGGCACTGAAGCTTTCTTT.

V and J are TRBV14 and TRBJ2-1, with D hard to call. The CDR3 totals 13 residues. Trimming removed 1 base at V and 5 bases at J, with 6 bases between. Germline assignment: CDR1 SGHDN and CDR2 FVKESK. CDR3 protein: CASSQARNNEQFF. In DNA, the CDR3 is TGTGCCAGCAGCCAAGCTAGAAACAATGAGCAGTTCTTC.